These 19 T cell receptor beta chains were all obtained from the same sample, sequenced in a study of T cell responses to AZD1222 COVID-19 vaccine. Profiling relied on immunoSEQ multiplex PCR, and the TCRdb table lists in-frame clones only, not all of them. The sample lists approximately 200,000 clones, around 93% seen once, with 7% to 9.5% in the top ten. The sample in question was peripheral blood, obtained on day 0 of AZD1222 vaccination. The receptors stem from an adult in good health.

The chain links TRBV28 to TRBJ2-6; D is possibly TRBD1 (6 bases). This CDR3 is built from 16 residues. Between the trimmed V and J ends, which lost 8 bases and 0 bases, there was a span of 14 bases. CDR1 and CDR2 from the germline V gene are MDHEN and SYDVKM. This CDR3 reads CASGRTASSGANVLTF. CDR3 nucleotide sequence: TGTGCCAGCGGGCGGACAGCGAGCTCTGGGGCCAACGTCCTGACTTTC.

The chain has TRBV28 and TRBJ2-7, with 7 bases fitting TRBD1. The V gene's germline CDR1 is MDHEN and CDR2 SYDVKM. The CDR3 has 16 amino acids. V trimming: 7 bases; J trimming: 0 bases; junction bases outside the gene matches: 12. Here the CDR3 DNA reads TGTGCCAGCACCGTAGGGGGACAGCGAAGCTCCTACGAGCAGTACTTC. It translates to CASTVGGQRSSYEQYF. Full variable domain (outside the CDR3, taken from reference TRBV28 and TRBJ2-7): DVKVTQSSRYLVKRTGEKVFLECVQDMDHENMFWYRQDPGLGLRLIYFSYDVKMKEKGDIPEGYSVSREKKERFSLILESASTNQTSMYLCASTVGGQRSSYEQYFGPGTRLTVT.

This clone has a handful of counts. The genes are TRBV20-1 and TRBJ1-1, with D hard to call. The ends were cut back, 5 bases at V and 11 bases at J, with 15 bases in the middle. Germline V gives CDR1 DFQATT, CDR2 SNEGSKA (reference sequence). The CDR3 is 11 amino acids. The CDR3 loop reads CSASEPPSAFF. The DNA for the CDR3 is TGCAGTGCTTCAGAGCCCCCTTCTGCTTTCTTT.

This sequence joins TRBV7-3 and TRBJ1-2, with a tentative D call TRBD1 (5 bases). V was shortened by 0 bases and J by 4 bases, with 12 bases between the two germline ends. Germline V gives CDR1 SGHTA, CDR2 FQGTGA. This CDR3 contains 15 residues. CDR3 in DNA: TGTGCCAGCAGCTTAACCCGGGACGGCTTCTATGGCTACACCTTC. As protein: CASSLTRDGFYGYTF.

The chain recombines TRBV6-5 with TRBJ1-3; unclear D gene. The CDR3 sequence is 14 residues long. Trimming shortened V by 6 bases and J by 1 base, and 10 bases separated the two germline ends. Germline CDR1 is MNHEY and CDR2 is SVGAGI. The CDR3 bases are TGTGCCAGCAGCCCAATGAGTTCTGGAAACACCATATATTTT. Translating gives CASSPMSSGNTIYF.

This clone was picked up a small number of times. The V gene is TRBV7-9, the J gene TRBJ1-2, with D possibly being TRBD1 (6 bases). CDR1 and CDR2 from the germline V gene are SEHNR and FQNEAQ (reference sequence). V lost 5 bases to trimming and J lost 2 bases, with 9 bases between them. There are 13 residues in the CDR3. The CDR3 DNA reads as TGTGCCAGCAGCCACGGACAGAACTATGGCTACACCTTC. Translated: CASSHGQNYGYTF.

CDR3 bases: TGTGCCAGCAGCCACGACAGGGGGTACGAGCAGTACTTC. Protein sequence: CASSHDRGYEQYF. The chain is built from TRBV6-4 and TRBJ2-7, with 9 positions matching TRBD1. Trimming at V came to 6 bases and at J to 4 bases, leaving 4 bases not matched to a gene. The CDR3 runs to 13 residues. The V gene's germline CDR1 is MRHNA and CDR2 SNTAGT.

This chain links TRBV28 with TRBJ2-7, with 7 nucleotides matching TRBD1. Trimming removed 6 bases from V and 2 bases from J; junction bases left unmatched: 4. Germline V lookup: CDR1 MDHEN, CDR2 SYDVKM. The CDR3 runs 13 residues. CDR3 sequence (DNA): TGTGCCAGCAGCCAGACAGGGACCTACGAGCAGTACTTC. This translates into CASSQTGTYEQYF. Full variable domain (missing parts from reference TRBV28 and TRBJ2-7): DVKVTQSSRYLVKRTGEKVFLECVQDMDHENMFWYRQDPGLGLRLIYFSYDVKMKEKGDIPEGYSVSREKKERFSLILESASTNQTSMYLCASSQTGTYEQYFGPGTRLTVT.

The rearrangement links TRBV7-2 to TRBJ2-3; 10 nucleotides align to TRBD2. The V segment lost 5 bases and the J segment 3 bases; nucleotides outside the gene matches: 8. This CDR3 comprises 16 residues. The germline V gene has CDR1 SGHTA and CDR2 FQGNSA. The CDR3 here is CASSPRSGRGTDTQYF. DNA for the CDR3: TGTGCCAGCAGCCCTAGGAGCGGGAGGGGAACAGATACGCAGTATTTT.

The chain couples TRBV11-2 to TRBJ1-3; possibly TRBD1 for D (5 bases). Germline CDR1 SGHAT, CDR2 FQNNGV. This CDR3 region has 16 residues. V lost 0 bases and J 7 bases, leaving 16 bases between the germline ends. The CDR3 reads CASSLEPGPPANTIYF. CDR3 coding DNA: TGTGCCAGCAGCTTAGAGCCGGGACCCCCGGCGAACACCATATATTTT.

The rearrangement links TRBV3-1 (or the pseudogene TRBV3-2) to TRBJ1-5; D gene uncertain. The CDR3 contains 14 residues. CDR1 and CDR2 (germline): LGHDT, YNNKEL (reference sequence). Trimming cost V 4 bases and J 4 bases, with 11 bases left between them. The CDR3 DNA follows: TGTGCCAGCAGCCCCATGGGGTGGAATCAGCCCCAGCATTTT. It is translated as CASSPMGWNQPQHF.

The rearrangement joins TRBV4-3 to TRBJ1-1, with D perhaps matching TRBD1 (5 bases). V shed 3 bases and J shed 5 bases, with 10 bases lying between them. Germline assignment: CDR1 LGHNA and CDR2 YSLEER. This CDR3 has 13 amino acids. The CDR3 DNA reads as TGCGCCAGCAGCCACAGGGTTGTTACTGAAGCTTTCTTT. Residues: CASSHRVVTEAFF.

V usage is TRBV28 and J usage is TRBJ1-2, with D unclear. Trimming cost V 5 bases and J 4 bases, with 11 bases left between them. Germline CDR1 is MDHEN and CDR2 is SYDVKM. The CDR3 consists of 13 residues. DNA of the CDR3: TGTGCCAGCAGTCTGGACGGTCCCTATGGCTACACCTTC. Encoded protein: CASSLDGPYGYTF.

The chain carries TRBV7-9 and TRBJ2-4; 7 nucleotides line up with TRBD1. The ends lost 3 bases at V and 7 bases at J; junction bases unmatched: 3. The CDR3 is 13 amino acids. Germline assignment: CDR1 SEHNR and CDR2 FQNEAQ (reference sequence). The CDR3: CASSFGTANIQYF. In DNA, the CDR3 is TGTGCCAGCAGCTTTGGGACAGCGAACATTCAGTACTTC.

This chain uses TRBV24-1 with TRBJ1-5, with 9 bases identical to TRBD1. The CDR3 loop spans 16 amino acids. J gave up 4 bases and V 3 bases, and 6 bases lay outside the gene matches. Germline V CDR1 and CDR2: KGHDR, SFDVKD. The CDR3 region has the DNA TGTGCCACCAGTGATCCAACAGGGGGCGGAAATCAGCCCCAGCATTTT. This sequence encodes CATSDPTGGGNQPQHF.

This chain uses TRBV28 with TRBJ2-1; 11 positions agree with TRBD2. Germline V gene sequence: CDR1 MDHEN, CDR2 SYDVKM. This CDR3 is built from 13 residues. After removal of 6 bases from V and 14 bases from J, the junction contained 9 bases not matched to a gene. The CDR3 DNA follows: TGTGCCAGCAGCCCAACTAGCGGGAGTTTAAAGTTCTTC. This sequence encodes CASSPTSGSLKFF.

The CDR3 DNA reads as TGTGCCACCAGCAGAGAGGGGAACAGGGTCACTGAAGCTTTCTTT. This sequence encodes CATSREGNRVTEAFF. V gene TRBV15 combines with J gene TRBJ1-1; TRBD1 is a possible D gene (6 bases). Per the germline V gene, CDR1 is LNHNV and CDR2 is YYDKDF (reference sequence). This CDR3 spans 15 amino acids. Trimming stripped 0 bases from V and 4 bases from J, with 12 bases between.

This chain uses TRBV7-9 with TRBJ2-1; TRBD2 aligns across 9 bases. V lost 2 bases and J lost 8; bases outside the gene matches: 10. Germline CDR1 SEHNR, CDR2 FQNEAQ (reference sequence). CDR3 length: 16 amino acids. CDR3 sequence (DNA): TGTGCCAGCAGCTTAATCGGCGGACTAGCGTTCGATGAGCAGTTCTTC. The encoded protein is CASSLIGGLAFDEQFF.

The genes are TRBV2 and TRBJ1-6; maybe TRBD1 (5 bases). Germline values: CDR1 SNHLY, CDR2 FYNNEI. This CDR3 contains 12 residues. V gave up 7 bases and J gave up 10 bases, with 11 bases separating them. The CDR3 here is CASTEGRSPLHF. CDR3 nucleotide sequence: TGTGCCAGCACCGAGGGGAGATCACCCCTCCACTTT.